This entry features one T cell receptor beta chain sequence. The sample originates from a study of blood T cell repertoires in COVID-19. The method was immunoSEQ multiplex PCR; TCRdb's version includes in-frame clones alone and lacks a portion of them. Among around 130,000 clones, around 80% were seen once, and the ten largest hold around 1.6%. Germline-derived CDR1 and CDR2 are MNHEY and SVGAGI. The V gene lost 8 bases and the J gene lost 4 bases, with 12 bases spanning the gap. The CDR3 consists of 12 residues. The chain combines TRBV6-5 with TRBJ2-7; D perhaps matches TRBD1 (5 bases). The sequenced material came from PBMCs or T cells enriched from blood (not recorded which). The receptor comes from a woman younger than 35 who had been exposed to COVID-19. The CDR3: CASWAGSYEQYF. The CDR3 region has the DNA TGTGCCAGCTGGGCAGGGTCTTACGAGCAGTACTTC.